This is a list of T cell receptor beta chains from one sample in a study of regulatory T cells in long-lasting Graves disease. From the multiplex PCR reads, TCRdb called clonotypes with MiXCR, one entry per CDR3 protein. The table lists some 410,000 distinct CDR3 sequences, over 15% of them singletons, with over 8.5% in the top ten. Another study also made use of these data, one on T cells in Graves' hyperthyroidism and ophthalmopathy.

This material consisted of peripheral blood mononuclear cells (PBMCs), taken at new diagnosis, from a patient treated with antithyroid drugs. The source is a woman in her 30s with Graves disease. Both conserved end residues are part of each CDR3. The order of the fields is D gene, J gene, clone size, V gene, CDR3 DNA, CDR3 protein. The D gene is left open where the match is weak. A row's size may be missing; if present it is once, few, many or a size class.

D gene: -
J gene: TRBJ2-1
clone size: many
V gene: TRBV27
CDR3 DNA: TGTGCCAGCAAACTAGACTCATACAATGAGCAGTTCTTC
CDR3 protein: CASKLDSYNEQFF

D gene: -
J gene: TRBJ2-1
clone size: many
V gene: TRBV12-3/TRBV12-4
CDR3 DNA: TGTGCCAGCAGCCCGGGCCAGGTTGGGGACAATGAGCAGTTCTTC
CDR3 protein: CASSPGQVGDNEQFF

D gene: -
J gene: TRBJ2-1
clone size: many
V gene: TRBV18
CDR3 DNA: TGTGCCAGCTCACCCCCCATCGGGCGGAGCTCCTACAATGAGCAGTTCTTC
CDR3 protein: CASSPPIGRSSYNEQFF

D gene: -
J gene: TRBJ1-2
clone size: few
V gene: TRBV7-2
CDR3 DNA: TGTGCCAGCAGCTCAAGAGGGGCCCACTATGGCTACACCTTC
CDR3 protein: CASSSRGAHYGYTF

D gene: TRBD2
J gene: TRBJ2-2
clone size: many
V gene: TRBV12-3/TRBV12-4
CDR3 DNA: TGTGCCAGCAGTTTTTGGGCTAGCGGGAGAACCGGGGAGCTGTTTTTT
CDR3 protein: CASSFWASGRTGELFF

D gene: -
J gene: TRBJ1-2
clone size: many
V gene: TRBV29-1
CDR3 DNA: TGCAGCGTTGAAGAAGAAAGGATCTATGGCTACACCTTC
CDR3 protein: CSVEEERIYGYTF

D gene: -
J gene: TRBJ1-1
clone size: many
V gene: TRBV2
CDR3 DNA: TGTGCCAGCAGTGATTTCACAGGGAGCATGAACACTGAAGCTTTCTTT
CDR3 protein: CASSDFTGSMNTEAFF

D gene: -
J gene: TRBJ2-4
clone size: many
V gene: TRBV20-1
CDR3 DNA: TGCAGTGCCAGGGTAGGGGGAGTAGCCAAAAACATTCAGTACTTC
CDR3 protein: CSARVGGVAKNIQYF

D gene: -
J gene: TRBJ1-1
clone size: -
V gene: TRBV20-1
CDR3 DNA: TGCAGTGGACCCCCGGGACACAACCAGCCTGAAGCTTTCTTT
CDR3 protein: CSGPPGHNQPEAFF

D gene: TRBD1
J gene: TRBJ1-2
clone size: few
V gene: TRBV29-1
CDR3 DNA: TGCAGCGTTGATCGGGCAGGGGGATTGAGTGGCTACACCTTC
CDR3 protein: CSVDRAGGLSGYTF

D gene: -
J gene: TRBJ1-2
clone size: many
V gene: TRBV4-1
CDR3 DNA: TGCGCCAGCAGCCAAGCTCGGGGGGCGGGGTATGGCTACACCTTC
CDR3 protein: CASSQARGAGYGYTF

D gene: -
J gene: TRBJ2-5
clone size: many
V gene: TRBV27
CDR3 DNA: TGTGCCAGCAGTTTAAGGCAGCAAGAGACCCAGTACTTC
CDR3 protein: CASSLRQQETQYF

D gene: TRBD1
J gene: TRBJ1-2
clone size: few
V gene: TRBV20-1
CDR3 DNA: TGCAGTGCTATGATCCCAGGGGGCTATACGAAAACTACCTTC
CDR3 protein: CSAMIPGGYTKTTF

D gene: -
J gene: TRBJ2-1
clone size: -
V gene: TRBV6-2/TRBV6-3
CDR3 DNA: TGTGCCAGCAGTTACGATGGCAGCTACAATGAGCAGTTCTTC
CDR3 protein: CASSYDGSYNEQFF

D gene: -
J gene: TRBJ2-7
clone size: few
V gene: TRBV12-3/TRBV12-4
CDR3 DNA: TGTGCCAGCAGTTTTACCGGAGACTCCTACGAGCAGTACTTC
CDR3 protein: CASSFTGDSYEQYF

D gene: -
J gene: TRBJ2-3
clone size: many
V gene: TRBV28
CDR3 DNA: TGTGCCAGCAGTTTAGCTAATGAAGACACAGATACGCAGTATTTT
CDR3 protein: CASSLANEDTDTQYF

D gene: TRBD2
J gene: TRBJ2-3
clone size: -
V gene: TRBV7-4
CDR3 DNA: TGTGCCAGCAGCTTTTGGGAGCGGGAGTTTGGAGATACGCAGTATTTT
CDR3 protein: CASSFWEREFGDTQYF

D gene: TRBD1
J gene: TRBJ2-3
clone size: few
V gene: TRBV7-2
CDR3 DNA: TGTGCCAGCCGACTTCAGGGGGCAGATACGCAGTATTTT
CDR3 protein: CASRLQGADTQYF

D gene: TRBD1
J gene: TRBJ2-2
clone size: -
V gene: TRBV6-6
CDR3 DNA: TGTGCCAGCAGTTACTCGCCTTATGGACAGGGGAAGGTCGGGGAGCTGTTTTTT
CDR3 protein: CASSYSPYGQGKVGELFF

D gene: -
J gene: TRBJ1-2
clone size: few
V gene: TRBV20-1
CDR3 DNA: TGCAGTGCTAGAGATACAGGCAGTTCGGACTATGGCTACACCTTC
CDR3 protein: CSARDTGSSDYGYTF

D gene: TRBD2
J gene: TRBJ2-1
clone size: few
V gene: TRBV6-2/TRBV6-3
CDR3 DNA: TGTGCCAGCAGTTCCAGTAACGGGAGGGCCAGGTATGAGCAGTTCTTC
CDR3 protein: CASSSSNGRARYEQFF

D gene: -
J gene: TRBJ1-5
clone size: many
V gene: TRBV6-1
CDR3 DNA: TGTGCCAGCAGTGAAGTTAAGGGGGGCAATCAGCCCCAGCATTTT
CDR3 protein: CASSEVKGGNQPQHF

D gene: TRBD2
J gene: TRBJ2-3
clone size: many
V gene: TRBV28
CDR3 DNA: TGTGCCAGCAGTTTAGAGGGACTAGCGGGATCCACAGATACGCAGTATTTT
CDR3 protein: CASSLEGLAGSTDTQYF

D gene: -
J gene: TRBJ2-1
clone size: many
V gene: TRBV7-6
CDR3 DNA: TGTGCCAGCAGCAGCCGGGACTTCCAGGGGAATGAGCAGTTCTTC
CDR3 protein: CASSSRDFQGNEQFF

D gene: -
J gene: TRBJ2-1
clone size: -
V gene: TRBV12-3/TRBV12-4
CDR3 DNA: TGTGCCAGCAGTTTATATAGTGCTGAGCAGTTCTTC
CDR3 protein: CASSLYSAEQFF

D gene: -
J gene: TRBJ1-2
clone size: many
V gene: TRBV20-1
CDR3 DNA: TGCAGTGCTACGCCTTACATGGAAGGCTACACCTTC
CDR3 protein: CSATPYMEGYTF

D gene: TRBD1
J gene: TRBJ1-2
clone size: few
V gene: TRBV4-2
CDR3 DNA: TGTGCCAGCAGCCAAGAGTCAGGGGGCTTTGGTGGCTACACCTTC
CDR3 protein: CASSQESGGFGGYTF

D gene: TRBD1
J gene: TRBJ1-2
clone size: -
V gene: TRBV10-3
CDR3 DNA: TGTGCCACCGGGACAGGGGGTGACTATGGCTACACCTTC
CDR3 protein: CATGTGGDYGYTF

D gene: -
J gene: TRBJ2-3
clone size: -
V gene: TRBV14
CDR3 DNA: TGTGGCAGCAGCCAAGTCCAGCGAGGAGATACGCAGTATTTT
CDR3 protein: CGSSQVQRGDTQYF

D gene: TRBD2
J gene: TRBJ2-2
clone size: many
V gene: TRBV6-2/TRBV6-3
CDR3 DNA: TGTGCCAGCAGTTACGTTGCGGGAGGACCTCACACCGGGGAGCTGTTTTTT
CDR3 protein: CASSYVAGGPHTGELFF

D gene: -
J gene: TRBJ2-2
clone size: many
V gene: TRBV5-1
CDR3 DNA: TGCGCCAGCAGCTTCGACGCTCCCGGGGAGCTGTTTTTT
CDR3 protein: CASSFDAPGELFF

D gene: -
J gene: TRBJ2-6
clone size: many
V gene: TRBV27
CDR3 DNA: TGTGCCAGCAGTTTACAACCTGGGGCCAACGTCCTGACTTTC
CDR3 protein: CASSLQPGANVLTF

D gene: -
J gene: TRBJ2-1
clone size: few
V gene: TRBV9
CDR3 DNA: TGTGCCAGCAGCGTAGGAGGGAGTAGCCACAATGAGCAGTTCTTC
CDR3 protein: CASSVGGSSHNEQFF

D gene: TRBD1
J gene: TRBJ1-3
clone size: few
V gene: TRBV30
CDR3 DNA: TGTGCCTGGAGTAGTAAACGACAGGGGAACACCATATATTTT
CDR3 protein: CAWSSKRQGNTIYF

D gene: TRBD1
J gene: TRBJ2-1
clone size: many
V gene: TRBV2
CDR3 DNA: TGTGCCAGCAGGGCAACCCGACAGGGGGATGAGCAGTTCTTC
CDR3 protein: CASRATRQGDEQFF

D gene: -
J gene: TRBJ2-3
clone size: many
V gene: TRBV12-3/TRBV12-4
CDR3 DNA: TGTGCCAGCAGTCAAAGGACAGTAGGGGACCCAGATACGCAGTATTTT
CDR3 protein: CASSQRTVGDPDTQYF

D gene: -
J gene: TRBJ2-5
clone size: many
V gene: TRBV3-1
CDR3 DNA: TGTGCCAGCAGCCAAGCGGGGGTCCCCCCAGAGACCCAGTACTTC
CDR3 protein: CASSQAGVPPETQYF

D gene: -
J gene: TRBJ1-5
clone size: many
V gene: TRBV6-1
CDR3 DNA: TGTGCCAGCCCCACCGATAGGACCTTCAGGGAAACGCGTCAGCCCCAGCATTTT
CDR3 protein: CASPTDRTFRETRQPQHF

D gene: -
J gene: TRBJ1-1
clone size: many
V gene: TRBV7-8
CDR3 DNA: TGTGCCAGCAGCTTAACGTCCCCCAACACTGAAGCTTTCTTT
CDR3 protein: CASSLTSPNTEAFF

D gene: -
J gene: TRBJ1-1
clone size: few
V gene: TRBV14
CDR3 DNA: TGTGCCAGCAGCCAAGCTGTGATCACAATGAACACTGAAGCTTTCTTT
CDR3 protein: CASSQAVITMNTEAFF

D gene: TRBD1
J gene: TRBJ1-1
clone size: -
V gene: TRBV7-3
CDR3 DNA: TGTGCCAGCACCCTACCGGGACAGGGGGCTGGCACTGAAGCTTTCTTT
CDR3 protein: CASTLPGQGAGTEAFF

D gene: TRBD2
J gene: TRBJ2-6
clone size: many
V gene: TRBV7-8
CDR3 DNA: TGTGCCAGCAGCTTAGTAGCGGGGTCTATAAGGGCCAACGTCCTGACTTTC
CDR3 protein: CASSLVAGSIRANVLTF

D gene: -
J gene: TRBJ2-2
clone size: -
V gene: TRBV7-9
CDR3 DNA: TGTGCCAGCAGCTTAGTCGACTTAACCGGGGAGCTGTTTTTT
CDR3 protein: CASSLVDLTGELFF

D gene: TRBD1
J gene: TRBJ1-2
clone size: few
V gene: TRBV3-1
CDR3 DNA: TGTGCCAGCAGCCAACAGACGGGACAGGGGACCTATGGCTACACCTTC
CDR3 protein: CASSQQTGQGTYGYTF

D gene: TRBD2
J gene: TRBJ2-1
clone size: -
V gene: TRBV6-2/TRBV6-3
CDR3 DNA: TGTGCCAGCAGTCCCGTAGCGGGAGGGGAAAGCTCCTACAATGAGCAGTTCTTC
CDR3 protein: CASSPVAGGESSYNEQFF

D gene: TRBD2
J gene: TRBJ2-5
clone size: many
V gene: TRBV28
CDR3 DNA: TGTGCCAGCAGTCCCGGGACTAGCGGTTTCTTTTTAGAGACCCAGTACTTC
CDR3 protein: CASSPGTSGFFLETQYF

D gene: -
J gene: TRBJ1-5
clone size: many
V gene: TRBV5-5
CDR3 DNA: TGTGCCAGCAGCTTTGGGCGAAATCAGCCCCAGCATTTT
CDR3 protein: CASSFGRNQPQHF

D gene: -
J gene: TRBJ2-1
clone size: many
V gene: TRBV11-2
CDR3 DNA: TGTGCCAGCAGCTTCTCCCCAAATGAGCAGTTCTTC
CDR3 protein: CASSFSPNEQFF

D gene: -
J gene: TRBJ1-4
clone size: -
V gene: TRBV9
CDR3 DNA: TGTGCCAGCTCGGACGGAGACCTTAATGAAAAACTGTTTTTT
CDR3 protein: CASSDGDLNEKLFF

D gene: -
J gene: TRBJ2-1
clone size: many
V gene: TRBV11-2
CDR3 DNA: TGTGCCAGCAGCTTAGGTTCGCGGGCGGACTCCTACAATGAGCAGTTCTTC
CDR3 protein: CASSLGSRADSYNEQFF

D gene: TRBD1
J gene: TRBJ1-1
clone size: few
V gene: TRBV20-1
CDR3 DNA: TGCAGTGCTGGTGACCAGGGGGCCAATGGTGAAGCTTTCTTT
CDR3 protein: CSAGDQGANGEAFF

D gene: -
J gene: TRBJ2-3
clone size: -
V gene: TRBV12-3/TRBV12-4
CDR3 DNA: TGTGCCAGCAGGCCGAACGACCTAACAGGGGATACGCAGTATTTT
CDR3 protein: CASRPNDLTGDTQYF

D gene: -
J gene: TRBJ2-7
clone size: many
V gene: TRBV4-1
CDR3 DNA: TGCGCCAGCAGCCCCAAGGGTTTGGAGTACGAGCAGTACTTC
CDR3 protein: CASSPKGLEYEQYF

D gene: TRBD2
J gene: TRBJ2-1
clone size: -
V gene: TRBV15
CDR3 DNA: TGTGCCACCAGCGACGGGACTAGCGGGAGTCCTGAGCAGTTCTTC
CDR3 protein: CATSDGTSGSPEQFF

D gene: -
J gene: TRBJ2-3
clone size: -
V gene: TRBV25-1
CDR3 DNA: TGTGCCAGCGCGGGCGGGACACCGATTACTAGCACAGATACGCAGTATTTT
CDR3 protein: CASAGGTPITSTDTQYF